Listed here are 27 T cell receptor beta chains from one sample, sequenced in a study of CD8+ T cells in alopecia areata. Following RNA extraction, reverse transcription yielded cDNA that acted as the sequencing template. This table comes from immunoSEQ multiplex PCR, and its TCRdb copy is limited to in-frame clones, with some not included. The data hold roughly 280,000 clones, with 60% observed a single time. Treatment specified: oral pan-JAK inhibitor, 5-10 mg twice daily. The sample here was CD4+ T cells sorted from blood, taken around week 53, from a patient treated with tofacitinib. Every receptor here comes from a human donor with alopecia areata.

The table lists this clone with a few counts. The rearrangement links TRBV29-1 to TRBJ1-5; no clear D gene. With 0 bases removed from V and 12 bases from J, the gap between germline ends came to 12 bases. CDR3 length equals 12 residues. The germline V gene encodes CDR1 SQVTM and CDR2 ANQGSEA. The CDR3 bases are TGCAGCGTTGAAGATCGTGGCAGTAACCAGCATTTT. Amino acid sequence: CSVEDRGSNQHF.

Points on this clone: The junction departs from the called germline gene at one end, perhaps through a read error. This sequence joins TRBV5-6 and TRBJ2-4; 8 bases align to TRBD2. This CDR3 is built from 12 residues. Germline V gives CDR1 SGHDT, CDR2 YYEEEE. The DNA of the CDR3 is TGTGCCAGCAGCTTTCGGCGGGGGGCCCTCTGTTTC. This sequence encodes CASSFRRGALCF.

This clone was seen more than once but under ten times. J is TRBJ1-3 and V is TRBV29-1; a possible D gene is TRBD1 (6 bases). This CDR3 contains 12 residues. Trimming removed 6 bases from V and 5 bases from J, with 11 bases in between. Germline CDR1 reads SQVTM; CDR2 reads ANQGSEA. CDR3 residues: CSVGTSRNTIYF. The CDR3 DNA sequence: TGCAGCGTGGGGACATCCAGAAACACCATATATTTT.

The V and J genes are TRBV2 and TRBJ2-5, with a weak D call TRBD1 (6 bases). The V gene's germline CDR1 is SNHLY and CDR2 FYNNEI. V lost 5 bases, J lost 5 bases, and 12 bases lay in between. The CDR3 runs 13 residues. CDR3 amino acids: CASSTDSPETQYF. DNA for the CDR3: TGTGCCAGCAGTACGGACAGTCCCGAGACCCAGTACTTC. The full variable domain, its missing parts supplied by reference TRBV2 and TRBJ2-5, is EPEVTQTPSHQVTQMGQEVILRCVPISNHLYFYWYRQILGQKVEFLVSFYNNEISEKSEIFDDQFSVERPDGSNFTLKIRSTKLEDSAMYFCASSTDSPETQYFGPGTRLLVL.

V gene TRBV5-6 combines with J gene TRBJ2-4; 7 nucleotides line up with TRBD2. The V gene end was trimmed by 1 base and the J gene end by 7 bases; junction bases not matched to a gene: 8. CDR1 and CDR2 (germline): SGHDT, YYEEEE. The CDR3 loop spans 15 amino acids. The CDR3 DNA reads as TGTGCCAGCAGCTTGTTGGGAGGGGAGGGGAACATTCAGTACTTC. This gives the protein CASSLLGGEGNIQYF.

Comments on this clone: A read error may produce the germline difference seen at one junction end. This chain joins TRBV7-9 and TRBJ2-5; no clear D. Germline V CDR1 and CDR2: SEHNR, FQNEAQ (reference sequence). The length of the CDR3 is 14 residues. Here the CDR3 DNA reads TGTGCCAGCAGCCCCATCGGTTACCAGGAGACCCAGTACTTC. This translates into CASSPIGYQETQYF.

This clone turned up a few times. The chain couples TRBV29-1 to TRBJ1-1; possible D gene TRBD1, 5 bases. Trimming took 6 bases from V and 1 from J, leaving 12 bases between them. The CDR3 runs 13 residues. The germline gives CDR1 SQVTM, CDR2 ANQGSEA. The CDR3 coding sequence is TGCAGCGTGTCCCTTGGGGGGAACACTGAAGCTTTCTTT. It encodes CSVSLGGNTEAFF.

This sequence joins TRBV4-1 and TRBJ2-1; maybe TRBD1 (6 bases). CDR1 is MGHRA and CDR2 is YSYEKL in the germline V gene. V was clipped by 2 bases and J by 0 bases, with 14 bases between them. The CDR3 is 17 amino acids. CDR3 sequence reads: CASSQTGTPSSYNEQFF. The DNA of the CDR3 is TGCGCCAGCAGCCAAACCGGGACACCAAGCTCCTACAATGAGCAGTTCTTC.

The rearrangement links TRBV7-3 to TRBJ2-3; D is unclear. The CDR3 contains 14 residues. V shed 4 bases and J shed 2 bases, with 10 bases lying between them. Germline V gene data show CDR1 as SGHTA and CDR2 as FQGTGA. CDR3 region: CASSYGGNTDTQYF. In nucleotides, the CDR3 is TGTGCCAGCAGCTACGGCGGAAACACAGATACGCAGTATTTT.

The V call is TRBV4-3, the J call TRBJ2-2, with TRBD1 matching 11 bases. V shed 4 bases, J shed 7 bases, and the junction held 8 bases outside the gene matches. The CDR3 is 16 amino acids. CDR1 and CDR2 from the germline V gene are LGHNA and YSLEER. DNA of the CDR3: TGCGCCAGCAGCCCAGAATGGACAGGGGGCTACGGGGAGCTGTTTTTT. Amino acids: CASSPEWTGGYGELFF.

V gene TRBV10-3 combines with J gene TRBJ1-6; D gene unclear. The CDR3 has 15 amino acids. Germline assignment: CDR1 ENHRY and CDR2 SYGVKD. V dropped 4 bases and J dropped 8 bases, with 15 bases sitting between them. The CDR3 spells CAISVAERRDSPLHF. In nucleotides, the CDR3 is TGTGCCATCAGTGTCGCTGAGAGGCGAGATTCACCCCTCCACTTT.

The J gene is TRBJ2-7, the V gene TRBV5-6; D is possibly TRBD1 or TRBD2 (5 bases each). Trimming removed 4 bases at V and 2 bases at J, with 16 bases between. The CDR3 has 15 amino acids. Per germline, CDR1 SGHDT and CDR2 YYEEEE. The CDR3 region is CASSNPGGGTYEQYF. The CDR3, as DNA: TGTGCCAGCAGCAACCCTGGGGGTGGGACCTACGAGCAGTACTTC.

This clone was counted only a few times. The chain links TRBV30 to TRBJ2-5; a possible D gene is TRBD1 (6 bases). The CDR3 contains 14 residues. With 3 bases removed from V and 3 bases from J, the gap between germline ends came to 14 bases. The germline CDR1 and CDR2 sequences are GTSNPN and SVGIG (reference sequence). The CDR3 coding sequence is TGTGCCTGGAGCGAGGGGGACCCTAAAGAGACCCAGTACTTC. Protein sequence: CAWSEGDPKETQYF. The whole variable domain, filled in from reference TRBV30 and TRBJ2-5, reads SQTIHQWPATLVQPVGSPLSLECTVEGTSNPNLYWYRQAAGRGLQLLFYSVGIGQISSEVPQNLSASRPQDRQFILSSKKLLLSDSGFYLCAWSEGDPKETQYFGPGTRLLVL.

The chain recombines TRBV10-3 with TRBJ2-3; tentative D call: TRBD1 (7 bases). V was trimmed by 11 bases and J by 5 bases, leaving 20 bases between them. Per the germline V gene, CDR1 is ENHRY and CDR2 is SYGVKD. The CDR3 spans 14 residues. CDR3 protein: CALGGGGSVDTQYF. CDR3 nucleotide sequence: TGTGCCCTCGGTGGAGGGGGCTCGGTAGATACGCAGTATTTT.

This clone has a handful of counts. The rearrangement uses TRBV5-1 and TRBJ2-3, with 9 bases fitting TRBD1. The CDR3 is 14 residues long. Germline CDR1 SGHRS, CDR2 YFSETQ. After removal of 4 bases from V and 4 bases from J, the junction contained 4 bases not matched to a gene. CDR3 residues: CASSGGQGSDTQYF. The DNA for the CDR3 is TGCGCCAGCAGCGGGGGACAGGGATCAGATACGCAGTATTTT.

This chain joins TRBV30 and TRBJ1-2; 7 nucleotides agree with TRBD1. Per the germline V gene, CDR1 is GTSNPN and CDR2 is SVGIG (reference sequence). The CDR3 extends over 14 amino acids. With V trimmed by 3 bases and J by 7 bases, 11 bases remained unmatched. The CDR3 spells CAWRGTGAVGGYTF. The CDR3 nucleotides are TGTGCCTGGAGGGGAACAGGGGCAGTGGGTGGCTACACCTTC.

As to this clone: The sample contains more than one DNA sequence encoding this CDR3. This chain uses TRBV29-1 with TRBJ1-1; TRBD1 might be the D (6 bases). Germline V lookup: CDR1 SQVTM, CDR2 ANQGSEA. Trimming left V 6 bases short and J 2 bases short, with 10 bases between. The CDR3 contains 12 residues. CDR3 in amino acids: CSVADSNTEAFF. The CDR3 nucleotides read TGCAGCGTAGCGGACAGCAACACTGAAGCTTTCTTT.

The chain joins TRBV14 to TRBJ1-5, with unresolved D. CDR3 length: 14 residues. V was trimmed by 1 base and J by 3 bases, leaving 7 bases between them. In germline, CDR1 is SGHDN, CDR2 FVKESK. This CDR3 is CASSQVKLNQPQHF. DNA for the CDR3: TGTGCCAGCAGCCAAGTAAAGCTCAATCAGCCCCAGCATTTT.

The V and J genes are TRBV10-3 and TRBJ2-5; no clear D. CDR3 length: 14 residues. CDR1 ENHRY and CDR2 SYGVKD come from the germline V gene. V was clipped by 0 bases and J by 5 bases, with 10 bases between them. The CDR3 spells CAISESPVGETQYF. CDR3 sequence (DNA): TGTGCCATCAGTGAGTCGCCCGTTGGGGAGACCCAGTACTTC.

This chain uses TRBV7-9 with TRBJ2-5; 9 bases fit TRBD1. Germline V gene data show CDR1 as SEHNR and CDR2 as FQNEAQ (reference sequence). V shed 0 bases and J 5 bases; nucleotides not matched to a gene: 4. This CDR3 is built from 15 residues. CDR3 nucleotide sequence: TGTGCCAGCAGCTTAGCCGGGACAGGGACGGAGACCCAGTACTTC. This encodes CASSLAGTGTETQYF. Combining the CDR3 with reference TRBV7-9 and TRBJ2-5 gives the whole variable domain DTGVSQNPRHKITKRGQNVTFRCDPISEHNRLYWYRQTLGQGPEFLTYFQNEAQLEKSRLLSDRFSAERPKGSFSTLEIQRTEQGDSAMYLCASSLAGTGTETQYFGPGTRLLVL.

The gene calls are TRBV10-3 and TRBJ2-7; D is ambiguous. The CDR3 extends over 13 amino acids. Per germline, CDR1 ENHRY and CDR2 SYGVKD. V lost 2 bases to trimming and J lost 6 bases, with 11 bases between them. The DNA for the CDR3 is TGTGCCATCAGTGAGGGGGTGGGTGGCGAGCAGTACTTC. As protein: CAISEGVGGEQYF.

This chain uses TRBV9 with TRBJ2-7; 9 positions agree with TRBD2. J was trimmed by 5 bases and V by 1 base; bases with no gene match: 4. Per the germline V gene, CDR1 is SGDLS and CDR2 is YYNGEE. The CDR3 loop spans 14 amino acids. CDR3 in amino acids: CASSVLQRGDEQYF. CDR3 in DNA: TGTGCCAGCAGCGTACTGCAGCGGGGGGACGAGCAGTACTTC. The variable domain in full, completed from reference TRBV9 and TRBJ2-7, reads DSGVTQTPKHLITATGQRVTLRCSPRSGDLSVYWYQQSLDQGLQFLIQYYNGEERAKGNILERFSAQQFPDLHSELNLSSLELGDSALYFCASSVLQRGDEQYFGPGTRLTVT.

This clone was observed a single time. The chain recombines TRBV30 with TRBJ1-2, with TRBD1 matching over 7 bases. Trimming at V came to 4 bases and at J to 5 bases, leaving 10 bases not matched to a gene. This CDR3 has 14 amino acids. Looked up from germline, CDR1 is GTSNPN and CDR2 is SVGIG (reference sequence). This chain's CDR3 is CAWNRDSQFYGYTF. CDR3 nucleotide sequence: TGTGCCTGGAATCGGGACAGCCAATTTTATGGCTACACCTTC.

This clone was observed a few times. This sequence joins TRBV29-1 and TRBJ2-7, with D tentatively TRBD1 (6 bases). Trimming stripped 2 bases from V and 5 bases from J, with 10 bases between. This CDR3 region has 12 residues. The germline V gene has CDR1 SQVTM and CDR2 ANQGSEA. Here the CDR3 reads CSVEWDNHEQYF. In DNA form, the CDR3 reads TGCAGCGTTGAATGGGACAACCACGAGCAGTACTTC.

The chain has TRBV20-1 and TRBJ2-7; D gene uncertain. Germline V gene data show CDR1 as DFQATT and CDR2 as SNEGSKA (reference sequence). V was cut by 3 bases and J by 3 bases, with 6 bases left in between. The CDR3 sequence is 11 residues long. CDR3 protein: CSASEVYEQYF. The CDR3 nucleotides are TGCAGTGCTAGCGAAGTCTACGAGCAGTACTTC.

This clone was observed many times. V and J are TRBV5-6 and TRBJ2-3, with 8 bases lining up with TRBD2. V shed 4 bases, J shed 1 base, and the junction held 11 bases outside the gene matches. The CDR3 is 17 amino acids. Germline lookup yields CDR1 SGHDT and CDR2 YYEEEE. The CDR3 here is CASSPGRAGVRTDTQYF. CDR3 DNA: TGTGCCAGCAGCCCCGGGAGAGCGGGGGTTCGCACAGATACGCAGTATTTT.

The CDR3: CAINGGGGDSPLHF. CDR3 coding DNA: TGTGCCATCAACGGGGGGGGAGGAGATTCACCCCTCCACTTT. The chain has TRBV10-3 and TRBJ1-6; D may be TRBD1 (5 bases). Trimming removed 7 bases from V and 8 bases from J, with 15 bases in between. Germline V gene lookup returns CDR1 ENHRY and CDR2 SYGVKD. There are 14 residues in the CDR3.